This T cell receptor (beta chain) comes out of a study of T cell responses to AZD1222 COVID-19 vaccine. Generated by immunoSEQ multiplex PCR, the TCRdb table keeps only in-frame clones and is missing some. The repertoire holds 150,000 to 200,000 clones, with approximately 90% as singletons. Study-level findings and limits: Clonal diversity may have been underestimated, and the donors were mostly white British, with more females than males. Spike-specific TCR repertoires showed rising breadth and depth after two AZD1222 doses. At baseline, just a handful of AZD1222 recipients tested seropositive. Reports indicate that nearly half of spike-specific TCRs are directed at unmutated variant regions.

As regards this clone: Its antigen is undetermined.

Germline V CDR1 and CDR2: MNHEY, SMNVEV (reference sequence). V shed 5 bases, J shed 3 bases, and the junction held 10 bases outside the gene matches. This CDR3 has 15 residues. The sequencing used peripheral blood, collected on day 0 of AZD1222 vaccination. This receptor was identified in an adult in good health. J is TRBJ2-7 and V is TRBV27, with TRBD2 matching over 7 bases. CDR3 amino acids: CASSTPGGPRYEQYF. The CDR3 region has the DNA TGTGCCAGCAGTACCCCGGGGGGACCGCGCTACGAGCAGTACTTC.